The following is a TCR beta chain sequence with its context. No cognate antigen has been identified for it. Germline is not matched at one junction end, which may reflect a read error. The data were obtained in a study of response to subunit inactivated influenza vaccine (dated by TCRdb to between 2017 and 2018). Background for the entire study: Deep quantitative T cell receptor repertoire profiling was used in the study to track responses to a trivalent subunit inactivated influenza vaccine. Study-wide conclusions, independent of this receptor: According to the authors, only a limited number of new T cells may be recruited by each seasonal influenza vaccination.

The protocol used for the library was RT-PCR. Sequencing instrument: Illumina HiSeq 2500. TCRdb reworked the public reads: Q25 trimming with fastp, MiXCR clone assembly, productive beta chains retained. Rows matching on CDR3 protein sequence are summarized as one entry with the most common DNA and genes. Counted in this sample were around 570,000 distinct CDR3 sequences; less than 8% of them appeared once. The top ten hold about an eighth of the sample. The CDR3 covers 13 residues, taking in both the cysteine and the phenylalanine. Of the read, only the CDR3 DNA is kept; its 39 bases are in frame from base 1. The germline V gene (reference sequence) supplies CDR1 DFQATT and CDR2 SNEGSKA.

The sequence was obtained from a man aged 45-69 years who received an inactivated influenza vaccine. Donor details come from another sample of the same person, matched by shared clones. The starting material was PBMCs from blood, obtained around 25 months after vaccination. Recombination connected TRBV20-1 to TRBJ2-1; the D gene remains uncertain. The CDR3 region: CSADRSSYNGQFF. The nucleotides are TGCAGTGCTGACCGGAGCTCCTACAATGGGCAGTTCTTC.